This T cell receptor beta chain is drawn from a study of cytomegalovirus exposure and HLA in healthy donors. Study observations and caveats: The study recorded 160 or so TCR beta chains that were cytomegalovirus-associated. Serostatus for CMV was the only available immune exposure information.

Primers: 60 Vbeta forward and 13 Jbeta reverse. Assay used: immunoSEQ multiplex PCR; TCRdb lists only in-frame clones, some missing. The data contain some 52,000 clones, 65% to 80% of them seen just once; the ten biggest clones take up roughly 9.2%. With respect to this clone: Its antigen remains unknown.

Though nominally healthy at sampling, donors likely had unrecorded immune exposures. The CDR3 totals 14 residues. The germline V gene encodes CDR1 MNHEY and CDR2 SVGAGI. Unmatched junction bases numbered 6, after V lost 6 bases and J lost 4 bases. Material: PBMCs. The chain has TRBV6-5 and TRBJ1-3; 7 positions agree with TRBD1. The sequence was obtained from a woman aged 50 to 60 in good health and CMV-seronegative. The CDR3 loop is CASRLQGLGNTIYF. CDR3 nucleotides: TGTGCCAGCAGATTACAGGGGTTGGGAAACACCATATATTTT.